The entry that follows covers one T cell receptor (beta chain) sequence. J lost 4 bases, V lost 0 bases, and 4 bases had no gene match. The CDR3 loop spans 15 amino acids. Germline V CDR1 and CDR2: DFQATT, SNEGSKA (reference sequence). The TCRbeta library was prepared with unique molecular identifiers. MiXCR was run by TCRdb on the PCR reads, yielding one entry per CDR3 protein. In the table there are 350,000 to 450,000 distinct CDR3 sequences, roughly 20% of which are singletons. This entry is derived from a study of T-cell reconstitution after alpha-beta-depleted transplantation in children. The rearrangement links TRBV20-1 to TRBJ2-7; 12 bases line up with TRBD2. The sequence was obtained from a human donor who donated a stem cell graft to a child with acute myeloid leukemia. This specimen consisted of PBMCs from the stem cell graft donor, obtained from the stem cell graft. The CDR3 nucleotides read TGCAGTGCTAGAGACGGGACTAGCGGGTATTACGAGCAGTACTTC. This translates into CSARDGTSGYYEQYF.